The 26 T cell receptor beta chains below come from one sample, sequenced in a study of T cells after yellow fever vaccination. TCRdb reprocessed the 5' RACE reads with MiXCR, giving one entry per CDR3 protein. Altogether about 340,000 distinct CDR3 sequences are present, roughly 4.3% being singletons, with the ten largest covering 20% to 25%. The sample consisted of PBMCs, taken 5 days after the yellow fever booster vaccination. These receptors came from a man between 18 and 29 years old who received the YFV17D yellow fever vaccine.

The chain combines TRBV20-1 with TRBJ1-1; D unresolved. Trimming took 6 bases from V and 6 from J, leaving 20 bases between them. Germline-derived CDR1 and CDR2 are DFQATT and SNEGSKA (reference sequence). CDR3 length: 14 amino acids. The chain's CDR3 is CSALRHPLSAEAFF. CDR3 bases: TGCAGTGCCCTAAGACACCCCCTGAGCGCTGAAGCTTTCTTT.

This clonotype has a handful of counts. CDR3: CASSCVWDRPYEQYV. The CDR3 DNA reads as TGTGCCAGCAGTTGTGTTTGGGACAGGCCTTACGAGCAGTACGTC. V gene TRBV27 combines with J gene TRBJ2-7; 8 nucleotides match TRBD1. V shed 4 bases and J 4 bases; nucleotides not matched to a gene: 9. The length of the CDR3 is 15 residues. The germline gives CDR1 MNHEY, CDR2 SMNVEV (reference sequence).

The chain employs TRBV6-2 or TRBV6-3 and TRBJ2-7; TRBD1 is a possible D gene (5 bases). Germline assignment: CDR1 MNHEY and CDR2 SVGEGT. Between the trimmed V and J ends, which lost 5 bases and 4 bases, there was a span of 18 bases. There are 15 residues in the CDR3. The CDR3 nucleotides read TGTGCCAGCAGTCCCCGGACGCAGGGTCCATACGAGCAGTACGTC. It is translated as CASSPRTQGPYEQYV.

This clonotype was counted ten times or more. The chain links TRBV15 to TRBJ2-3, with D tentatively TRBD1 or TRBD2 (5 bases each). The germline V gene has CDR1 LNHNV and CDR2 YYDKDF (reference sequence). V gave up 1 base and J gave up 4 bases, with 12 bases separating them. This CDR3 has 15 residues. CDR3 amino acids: CATSRVGLGADTQYF. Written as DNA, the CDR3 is TGTGCCACCAGCAGAGTCGGACTGGGGGCAGATACGCAGTATTTT.

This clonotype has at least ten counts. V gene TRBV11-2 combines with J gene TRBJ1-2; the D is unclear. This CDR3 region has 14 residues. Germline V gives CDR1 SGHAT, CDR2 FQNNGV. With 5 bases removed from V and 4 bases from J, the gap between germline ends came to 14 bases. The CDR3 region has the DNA TGTGCCAGCAGCCCCCTCGGGTATGGCTATGGCTACACCTTC. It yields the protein CASSPLGYGYGYTF.

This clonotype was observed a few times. The CDR3 spells CASSLRTSGGSDEQYF. The CDR3 DNA is TGCGCCAGCAGCTTACGGACTAGCGGGGGGAGCGACGAGCAGTACTTC. The gene calls are TRBV5-1 and TRBJ2-7, with 14 bases matching TRBD2. CDR3 length: 16 amino acids. The ends lost 2 bases at V and 5 bases at J; junction bases unmatched: 6. Germline CDR1 SGHRS, CDR2 YFSETQ.

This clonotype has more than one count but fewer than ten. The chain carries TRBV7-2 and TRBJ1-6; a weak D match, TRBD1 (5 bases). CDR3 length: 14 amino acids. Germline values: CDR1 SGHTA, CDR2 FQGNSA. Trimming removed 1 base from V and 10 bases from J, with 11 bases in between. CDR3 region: CASSLVTRDSPLHF. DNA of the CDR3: TGTGCCAGCAGCTTAGTTACCAGGGACTCACCCCTCCACTTT.

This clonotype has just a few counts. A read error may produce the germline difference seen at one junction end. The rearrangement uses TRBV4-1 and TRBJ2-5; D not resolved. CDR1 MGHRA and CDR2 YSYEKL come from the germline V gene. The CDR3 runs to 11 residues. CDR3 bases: TGCGCCAGCAGCCAAGACAGGACCCGGTACTTC. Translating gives CASSQDRTRYF.

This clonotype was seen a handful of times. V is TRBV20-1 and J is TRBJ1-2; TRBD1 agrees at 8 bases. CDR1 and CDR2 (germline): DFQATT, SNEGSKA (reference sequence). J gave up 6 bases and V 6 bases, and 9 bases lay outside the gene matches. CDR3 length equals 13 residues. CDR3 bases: TGCAGTGCGTGGACAGGGAGTGTCGATGGCTACACCTTC. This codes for CSAWTGSVDGYTF.

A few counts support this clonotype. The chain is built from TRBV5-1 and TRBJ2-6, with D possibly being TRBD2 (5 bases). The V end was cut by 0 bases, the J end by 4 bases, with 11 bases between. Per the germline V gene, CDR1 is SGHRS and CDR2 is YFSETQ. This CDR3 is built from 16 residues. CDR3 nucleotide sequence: TGCGCCAGCAGCTTGGGACGGGGAACCGGGGCCAACGTCCTGACTTTC. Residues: CASSLGRGTGANVLTF.

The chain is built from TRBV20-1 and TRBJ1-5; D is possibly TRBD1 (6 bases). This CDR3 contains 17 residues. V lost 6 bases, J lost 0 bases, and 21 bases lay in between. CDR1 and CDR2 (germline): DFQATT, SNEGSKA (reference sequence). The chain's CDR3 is CSADPLGGADSNQPQHF. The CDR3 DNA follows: TGCAGTGCGGACCCCCTCGGGGGGGCGGATAGCAATCAGCCCCAGCATTTT.

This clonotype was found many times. The CDR3 reads CASSLGEATNEKLFF. As DNA, the CDR3 is TGTGCCAGCAGTTTAGGAGAAGCAACTAATGAAAAACTGTTTTTT. This sequence joins TRBV27 and TRBJ1-4, with D uncertain. Trimming shortened V by 2 bases and J by 0 bases, and 7 bases separated the two germline ends. This CDR3 region has 15 residues. Germline V gives CDR1 MNHEY, CDR2 SMNVEV (reference sequence).

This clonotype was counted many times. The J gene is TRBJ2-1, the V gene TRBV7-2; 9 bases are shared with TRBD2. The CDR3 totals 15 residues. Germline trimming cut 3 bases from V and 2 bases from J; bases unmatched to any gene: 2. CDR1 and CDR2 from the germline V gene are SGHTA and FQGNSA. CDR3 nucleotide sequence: TGTGCCAGCAGCTTCGGGACTAGCACCTACAATGAGCAGTTCTTC. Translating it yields CASSFGTSTYNEQFF.

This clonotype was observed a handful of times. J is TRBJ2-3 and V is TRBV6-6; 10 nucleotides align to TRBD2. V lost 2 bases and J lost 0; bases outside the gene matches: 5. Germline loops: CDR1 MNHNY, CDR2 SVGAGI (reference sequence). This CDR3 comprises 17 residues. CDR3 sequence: CASSYGLAGVSTDTQYF. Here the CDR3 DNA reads TGTGCCAGCAGTTACGGCCTAGCGGGGGTTAGCACAGATACGCAGTATTTT.

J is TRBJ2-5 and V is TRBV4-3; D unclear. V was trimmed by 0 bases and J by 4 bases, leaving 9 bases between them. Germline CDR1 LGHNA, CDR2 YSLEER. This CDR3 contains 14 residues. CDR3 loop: CASSQDRVGETQYF. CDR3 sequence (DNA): TGCGCCAGCAGCCAAGATCGCGTGGGAGAGACCCAGTACTTC.

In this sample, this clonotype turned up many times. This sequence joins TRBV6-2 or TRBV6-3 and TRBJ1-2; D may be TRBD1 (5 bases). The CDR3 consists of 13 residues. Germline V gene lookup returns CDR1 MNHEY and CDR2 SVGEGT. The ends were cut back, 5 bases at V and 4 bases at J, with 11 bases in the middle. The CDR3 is CASSHRTLYGYTF. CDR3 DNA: TGTGCCAGCAGTCATCGGACACTCTATGGCTACACCTTC.

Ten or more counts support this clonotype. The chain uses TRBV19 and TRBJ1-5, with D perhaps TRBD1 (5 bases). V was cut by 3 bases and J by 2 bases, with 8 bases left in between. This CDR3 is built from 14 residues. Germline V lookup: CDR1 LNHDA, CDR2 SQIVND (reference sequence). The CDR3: CASSILTGNQPQHF. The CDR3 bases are TGTGCCAGTAGTATCTTGACAGGCAATCAGCCCCAGCATTTT.

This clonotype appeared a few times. CDR3 in amino acids: CASSFSDRWNQPQHF. Here the CDR3 DNA reads TGTGCCAGCAGTTTCTCGGACAGGTGGAATCAGCCCCAGCATTTT. The chain recombines TRBV28 with TRBJ1-5; 7 nucleotides align to TRBD1. The CDR3 runs to 15 residues. Per the germline V gene, CDR1 is MDHEN and CDR2 is SYDVKM. Trimming took 3 bases from V and 4 from J; bases not matched to a gene: 6.

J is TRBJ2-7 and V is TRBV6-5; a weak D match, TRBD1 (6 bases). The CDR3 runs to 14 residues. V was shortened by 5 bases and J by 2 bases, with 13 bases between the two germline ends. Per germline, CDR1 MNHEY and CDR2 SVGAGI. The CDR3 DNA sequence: TGTGCCAGCAGTAAGCAGGGGTTAGCCTACGAGCAGTACTTC. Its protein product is CASSKQGLAYEQYF.

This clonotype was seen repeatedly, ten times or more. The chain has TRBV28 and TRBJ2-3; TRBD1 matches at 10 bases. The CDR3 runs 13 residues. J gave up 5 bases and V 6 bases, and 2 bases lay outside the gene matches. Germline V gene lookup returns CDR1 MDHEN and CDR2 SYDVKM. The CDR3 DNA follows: TGTGCCAGCAGGGACAGGGGGGGAGATACGCAGTATTTT. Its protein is CASRDRGGDTQYF.

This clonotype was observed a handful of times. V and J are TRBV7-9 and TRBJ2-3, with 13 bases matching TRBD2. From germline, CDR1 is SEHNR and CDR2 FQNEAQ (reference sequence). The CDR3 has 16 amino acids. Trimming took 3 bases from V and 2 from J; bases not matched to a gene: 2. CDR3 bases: TGTGCCAGCAGCTTTGGGACTAGCGGGACCACAGATACGCAGTATTTT. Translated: CASSFGTSGTTDTQYF.

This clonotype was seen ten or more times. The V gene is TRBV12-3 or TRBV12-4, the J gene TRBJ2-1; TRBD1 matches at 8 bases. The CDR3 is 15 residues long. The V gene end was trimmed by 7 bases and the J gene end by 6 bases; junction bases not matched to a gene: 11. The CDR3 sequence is CASTQSGTGPNEQFF. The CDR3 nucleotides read TGTGCCAGCACACAATCCGGGACAGGACCCAATGAGCAGTTCTTC.

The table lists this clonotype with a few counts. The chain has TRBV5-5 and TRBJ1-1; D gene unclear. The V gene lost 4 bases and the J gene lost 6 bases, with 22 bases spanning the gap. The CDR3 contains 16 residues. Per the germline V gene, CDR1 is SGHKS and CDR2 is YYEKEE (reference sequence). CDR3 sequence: CASSQRPERPLAEAFF. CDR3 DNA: TGTGCCAGCAGCCAAAGACCCGAACGACCACTAGCTGAAGCTTTCTTT.

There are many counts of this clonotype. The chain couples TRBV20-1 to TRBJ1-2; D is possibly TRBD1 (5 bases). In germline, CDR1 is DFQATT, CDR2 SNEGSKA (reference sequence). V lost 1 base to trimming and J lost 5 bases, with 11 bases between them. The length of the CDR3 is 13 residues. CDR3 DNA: TGCAGTGCTAGAGCAGGGACCGGGTATGGCTACACCTTC. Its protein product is CSARAGTGYGYTF.

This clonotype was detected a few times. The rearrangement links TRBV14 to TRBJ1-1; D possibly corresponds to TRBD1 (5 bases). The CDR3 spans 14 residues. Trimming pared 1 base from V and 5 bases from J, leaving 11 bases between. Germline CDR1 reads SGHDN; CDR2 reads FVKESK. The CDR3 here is CASSQGGDWTEAFF. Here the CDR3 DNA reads TGTGCCAGCAGCCAAGGAGGGGACTGGACTGAAGCTTTCTTT.

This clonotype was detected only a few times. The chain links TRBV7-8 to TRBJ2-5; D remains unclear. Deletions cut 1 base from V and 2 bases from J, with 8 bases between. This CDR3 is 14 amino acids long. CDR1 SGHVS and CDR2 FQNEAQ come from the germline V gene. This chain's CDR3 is CASSLGVPQETQYF. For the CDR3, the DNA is TGTGCCAGCAGCTTAGGGGTGCCTCAAGAGACCCAGTACTTC.